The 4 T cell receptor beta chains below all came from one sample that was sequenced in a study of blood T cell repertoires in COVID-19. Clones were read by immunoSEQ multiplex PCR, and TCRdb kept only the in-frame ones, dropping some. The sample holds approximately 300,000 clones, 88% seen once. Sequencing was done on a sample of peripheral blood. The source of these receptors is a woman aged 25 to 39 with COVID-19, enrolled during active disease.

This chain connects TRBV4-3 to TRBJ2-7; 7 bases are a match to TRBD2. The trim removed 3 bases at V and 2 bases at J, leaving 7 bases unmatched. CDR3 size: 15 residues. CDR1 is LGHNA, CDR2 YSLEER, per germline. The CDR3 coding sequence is TGCGCCAGCAGCCAGGGGAGGGACCATACCTACGAGCAGTACTTC. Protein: CASSQGRDHTYEQYF.

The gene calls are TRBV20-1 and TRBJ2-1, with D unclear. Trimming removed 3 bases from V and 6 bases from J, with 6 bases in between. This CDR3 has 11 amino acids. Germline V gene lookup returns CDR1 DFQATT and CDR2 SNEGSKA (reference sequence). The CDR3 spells CSASLGNEQFF. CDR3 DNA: TGCAGTGCTAGCCTAGGCAATGAGCAGTTCTTC.

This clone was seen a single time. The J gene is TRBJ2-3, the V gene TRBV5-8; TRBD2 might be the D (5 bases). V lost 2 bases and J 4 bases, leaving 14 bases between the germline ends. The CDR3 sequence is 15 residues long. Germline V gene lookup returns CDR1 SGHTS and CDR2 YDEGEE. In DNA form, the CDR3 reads TGTGCCAGCAGCTTACTTAGCGTCGGTTCAGATACGCAGTATTTT. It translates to CASSLLSVGSDTQYF. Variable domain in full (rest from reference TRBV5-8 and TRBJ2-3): EAGVTQSPTHLIKTRGQQATLRCSPISGHTSVYWYQQALGLGLQFLLWYDEGEERNRGNFPPRFSGRQFPNYSSELNVNALELEDSALYLCASSLLSVGSDTQYFGPGTRLTVL.

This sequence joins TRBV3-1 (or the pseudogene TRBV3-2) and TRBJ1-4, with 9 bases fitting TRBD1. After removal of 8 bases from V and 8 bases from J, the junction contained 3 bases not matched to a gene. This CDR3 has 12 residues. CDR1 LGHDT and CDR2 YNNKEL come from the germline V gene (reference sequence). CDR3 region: CASSGQGEKLFF. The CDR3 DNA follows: TGTGCCAGCTCCGGACAGGGGGAAAAACTGTTTTTT.